This T cell receptor beta chain was identified in a study of PD-1 blockade in classical Hodgkin lymphoma. Points from the study as a whole: TCR diversity in CD4+, not CD8+, cells rose significantly by C4D1.

A remark on this clone: The antigen is unknown.

Measured with immunoSEQ multiplex PCR; TCRdb has only the in-frame clones, and not every one. The table includes about 99,000 clones, roughly 79% detected once. V gave up 4 bases and J gave up 6 bases, with 16 bases separating them. Germline CDR1 is SGHAT and CDR2 is FQNNGV. This CDR3 region has 15 residues. Every patient relapsed after autologous stem cell transplantation, and brentuximab vedotin exposure varied. The sample consisted of peripheral blood mononuclear cells (PBMCs), taken before the second cycle of nivolumab. The origin of this receptor is a human donor with classical Hodgkin lymphoma. The chain employs TRBV11-2 and TRBJ1-5; D unresolved. The CDR3 sequence: CASSSPRGSRQPQHF. The CDR3 DNA reads TGTGCCAGCAGCTCCCCCCGAGGCAGTCGTCAGCCCCAGCATTTT.